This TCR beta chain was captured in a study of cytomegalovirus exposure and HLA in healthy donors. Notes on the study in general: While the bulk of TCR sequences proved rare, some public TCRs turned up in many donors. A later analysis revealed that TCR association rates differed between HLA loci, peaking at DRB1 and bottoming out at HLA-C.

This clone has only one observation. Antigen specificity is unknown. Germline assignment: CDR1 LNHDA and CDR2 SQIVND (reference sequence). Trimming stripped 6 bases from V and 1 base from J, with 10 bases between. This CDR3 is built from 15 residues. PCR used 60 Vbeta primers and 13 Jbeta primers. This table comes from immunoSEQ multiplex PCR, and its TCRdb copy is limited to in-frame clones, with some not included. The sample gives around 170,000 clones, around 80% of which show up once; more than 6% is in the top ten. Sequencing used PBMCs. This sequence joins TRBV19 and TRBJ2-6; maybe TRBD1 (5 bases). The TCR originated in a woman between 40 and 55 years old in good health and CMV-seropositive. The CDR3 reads CASSVQGSGANVLTF. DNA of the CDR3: TGTGCCAGTAGCGTCCAGGGTTCTGGGGCCAACGTCCTGACTTTC.